The 20 T cell receptor beta chains given below trace back to one sample, sequenced in a study of CD8+CD57+ T cells in acquired aplastic anemia. CD8+CD57+ cell expansion had been shown by flow cytometry in patients chosen for sequencing. TCR beta VDJ and CDR3 profiles were obtained from a genomic DNA template. One entry per CDR3 protein results from TCRdb running MiXCR on the reads. The sample has 450,000 to 550,000 distinct CDR3 sequences; approximately 32% are singletons. The sample consisted of sorted CD4+, CD8+, or CD8+CD57+ T cells (not recorded which) from PBMCs. These receptors came from a human donor with aplastic anemia.

As for this clonotype: Possible read error: a much larger clone is one base away. This likely comes from a read error, as the CDR3 has no conserved phenylalanine or tryptophan at its end. The chain joins TRBV20-1 to TRBJ2-7; D is possibly TRBD1 (5 bases). Germline V gene data show CDR1 as DFQATT and CDR2 as SNEGSKA (reference sequence). Trimming removed 4 bases at V and 0 bases at J, with 16 bases between. The CDR3 runs 15 residues. This CDR3 reads CSATRGHATSYEQYS. DNA of the CDR3: TGCAGTGCTACGAGAGGACACGCGACCTCCTACGAGCAGTACTCC.

This chain uses TRBV20-1 with TRBJ1-5; D call uncertain. Germline V lookup: CDR1 DFQATT, CDR2 SNEGSKA (reference sequence). Deletions cut 5 bases from V and 1 base from J, with 6 bases between. The CDR3 consists of 12 residues. For the CDR3, the DNA is TGCAGTGCTGCCACGAGCAATCAGCCCCAGCATTTT. Translating gives CSAATSNQPQHF.

The chain joins TRBV15 to TRBJ1-2, with D perhaps matching TRBD1 (6 bases). The CDR3 is 15 amino acids. Germline CDR1 reads LNHNV; CDR2 reads YYDKDF (reference sequence). The V end lost 3 bases, the J end lost 4 bases, and 15 bases lay between the germline ends. The CDR3 region has the DNA TGTGCCACCAGCAGTGCTGCGGAGGACAGCTATGGCTACACCTTC. Its protein is CATSSAAEDSYGYTF.

This chain joins TRBV7-6 and TRBJ2-3; TRBD2 matches 11 bases. The CDR3 consists of 14 residues. Trimming took 5 bases from V and 3 from J; bases not matched to a gene: 1. Germline CDR1 SGHVS, CDR2 FNYEAQ. CDR3 in DNA: TGTGCCAGCAGCGGGACTAGCGGAACAGATACGCAGTATTTT. Translated: CASSGTSGTDTQYF. The full variable domain, rest sourced from reference TRBV7-6 and TRBJ2-3, is GAGVSQSPRYKVTKRGQDVALRCDPISGHVSLYWYRQALGQGPEFLTYFNYEAQQDKSGLPNDRFSAERPEGSISTLTIQRTEQRDSAMYRCASSGTSGTDTQYFGPGTRLTVL.

The sample holds one count of this clonotype. A much larger clone lies a single base off, so this may be a read error. The J gene is TRBJ1-2, the V gene TRBV7-6; 8 nucleotides match TRBD1. The germline V gene has CDR1 SGHVS and CDR2 FNYEAQ. The CDR3 is 16 amino acids. The DNA for the CDR3 is TGTGCCGGCAGCTCCTTAAGGACAGGGCCGGGCGGGGGCTACACCTTC. It is translated as CAGSSLRTGPGGGYTF.

This clonotype was observed a few times. The chain employs TRBV9 and TRBJ2-5; weak D call: TRBD1 (5 bases). TRBJ2-1 matches the DNA end more closely, so the J call is doubtful. Germline V gene sequence: CDR1 SGDLS, CDR2 YYNGEE. The CDR3 extends over 15 amino acids. As DNA, the CDR3 is TGTGCCAGCTCCGAACAGGAAAGCTCCTACAATGAGCAGTTCTTC. Protein sequence: CASSEQESSYNEQFF.

The chain carries TRBV7-9 and TRBJ1-2; TRBD1 aligns across 9 bases. Germline V gives CDR1 SEHNR, CDR2 FQNEAQ (reference sequence). V dropped 2 bases and J dropped 7; count of bases not matched to a gene: 2. The CDR3 covers 13 residues. CDR3 DNA sequence: TGTGCCAGCAGCTTAACAGGGGGCATTGGCTACACCTTC. It codes for CASSLTGGIGYTF.

This clonotype was counted many times. This rearrangement joins TRBV10-3 to TRBJ2-5; 10 bases are shared with TRBD1. This CDR3 has 15 residues. Losses at the gene ends were 7 bases for V and 5 bases for J; bases not matched to a gene: 10. CDR1 and CDR2 (germline): ENHRY, SYGVKD. The CDR3 region is CAITATGGWGETQYF. CDR3 sequence (DNA): TGTGCCATCACCGCGACAGGGGGCTGGGGGGAGACCCAGTACTTC.

The rearrangement uses TRBV27 and TRBJ1-1; TRBD1 matches 7 bases. CDR3 length equals 15 residues. CDR1 is MNHEY, CDR2 SMNVEV, per germline (reference sequence). Unmatched junction bases numbered 11, after V lost 6 bases and J lost 4 bases. The CDR3 coding sequence is TGTGCCAGCAGATCCACCTCCCGGGACAGCACTGAAGCTTTCTTT. Protein: CASRSTSRDSTEAFF.

Comment on this clonotype: With a much larger clone just one base away, this may be a read error. V and J are TRBV29-1 and TRBJ1-1; 7 bases are a match to TRBD1. CDR1 and CDR2 (germline): SQVTM, ANQGSEA. V lost 2 bases, J lost 6 bases, and 9 bases stayed unmatched. This CDR3 contains 14 residues. CDR3 DNA: TGCAGCGTTGAACTGTGCCTCCAGGGGGCTGAAGCTTTCTTT. It codes for CSVELCLQGAEAFF.

This clonotype occurred many times. The gene calls are TRBV19 and TRBJ1-6; the D is unclear. V was cut by 7 bases and J by 5 bases, with 21 bases left in between. The CDR3 contains 17 residues. CDR1 and CDR2 from the germline V gene are LNHDA and SQIVND (reference sequence). CDR3 sequence reads: CASTPIFRAANNSPLHF. CDR3 nucleotide sequence: TGTGCCAGTACCCCAATCTTTCGGGCAGCTAATAATTCACCCCTCCACTTT.

J is TRBJ2-2 and V is TRBV24-1; no definite D call. The CDR3 runs to 12 residues. V lost 0 bases and J 6 bases, leaving 1 base between the germline ends. Germline V gene sequence: CDR1 KGHDR, CDR2 SFDVKD. For the CDR3, the DNA is TGTGCCACCAGTGATTTGGCCGGGGAGCTGTTTTTT. It translates to CATSDLAGELFF.

Only a few counts were recorded for this clonotype. The chain combines TRBV15 with TRBJ1-4; 8 bases map to TRBD1. The CDR3 contains 14 residues. V dropped 4 bases and J dropped 10; count of bases not matched to a gene: 8. Germline loops: CDR1 LNHNV, CDR2 YYDKDF (reference sequence). CDR3 bases: TGTGCCACCAGCAATGACAGGGGAGGGGGAAAACTGTTTTTT. It specifies CATSNDRGGGKLFF.

The rearrangement uses TRBV19 and TRBJ1-1; the D gene is possibly TRBD1 (6 bases). V was trimmed by 7 bases and J by 0 bases, leaving 15 bases between them. There are 15 residues in the CDR3. Germline V gives CDR1 LNHDA, CDR2 SQIVND (reference sequence). The CDR3 DNA reads TGTGCCAGTAAGGGGGGTAGGGACCTGAACACTGAAGCTTTCTTT. Translation gives CASKGGRDLNTEAFF.

The chain carries TRBV15 and TRBJ1-2, with D hard to call. Germline-derived CDR1 and CDR2 are LNHNV and YYDKDF (reference sequence). The CDR3 sequence is 16 residues long. The germline V and J ends were trimmed by 2 bases and 7 bases, with 20 bases remaining between them. CDR3 residues: CATSRLRDDKPGGYTF. CDR3 bases: TGTGCCACCAGCAGACTCAGAGACGACAAGCCCGGTGGCTACACCTTC.

The V call is TRBV5-1, the J call TRBJ2-2; TRBD1 agrees at 7 bases. The CDR3 runs 16 residues. The V gene end was trimmed by 4 bases and the J gene end by 7 bases; junction bases not matched to a gene: 13. Looked up from germline, CDR1 is SGHRS and CDR2 is YFSETQ. The CDR3, as DNA: TGCGCCAGCAGCCCTGGAATAGGGGGCTCGGTCGGGGAGCTGTTTTTT. This translates into CASSPGIGGSVGELFF. Complete variable domain (other parts from reference TRBV5-1 and TRBJ2-2): KAGVTQTPRYLIKTRGQQVTLSCSPISGHRSVSWYQQTPGQGLQFLFEYFSETQRNKGNFPGRFSGRQFSNSRSEMNVSTLELGDSALYLCASSPGIGGSVGELFFGEGSRLTVL.

This clonotype was observed a few times. This sequence joins TRBV25-1 and TRBJ2-4; TRBD1 aligns across 7 bases. After removal of 5 bases from V and 4 bases from J, the junction contained 8 bases not matched to a gene. The CDR3 runs to 15 residues. CDR1 is MGHDK, CDR2 SYGVNS, per germline. The CDR3 loop reads CASSLIGGGKNIQYF. CDR3 nucleotide sequence: TGTGCCAGCAGTTTAATAGGGGGCGGGAAAAACATTCAGTACTTC. Complete variable domain (other parts from reference TRBV25-1 and TRBJ2-4): EADIYQTPRYLVIGTGKKITLECSQTMGHDKMYWYQQDPGMELHLIHYSYGVNSTEKGDLSSESTVSRIRTEHFPLTLESARPSHTSQYLCASSLIGGGKNIQYFGAGTRLSVL.

This clonotype has only a few counts. The chain links TRBV5-1 to TRBJ2-7, with 10 nucleotides matching TRBD1. Germline assignment: CDR1 SGHRS and CDR2 YFSETQ. V dropped 3 bases and J dropped 2; count of bases not matched to a gene: 5. This CDR3 contains 15 residues. The CDR3 here is CASSSGQGRTYEQYF. The DNA of the CDR3 is TGCGCCAGCAGCTCGGGACAGGGGCGAACCTACGAGCAGTACTTC. Combining the CDR3 with reference TRBV5-1 and TRBJ2-7 gives the whole variable domain KAGVTQTPRYLIKTRGQQVTLSCSPISGHRSVSWYQQTPGQGLQFLFEYFSETQRNKGNFPGRFSGRQFSNSRSEMNVSTLELGDSALYLCASSSGQGRTYEQYFGPGTRLTVT.

A remark on this clonotype: This may arise from a read error, as a much more abundant clone is one base away. The CDR3 DNA is TGTGCCAGTACCGCAGGCTTGCGAGCTTTCTTT. It is translated as CASTAGLRAFF. The chain carries TRBV19 and TRBJ1-1; D is unresolved. This CDR3 has 11 amino acids. Trimming took 7 bases from V and 10 from J, leaving 13 bases between them. CDR1 and CDR2 (germline): LNHDA, SQIVND (reference sequence).

The genes are TRBV24-1 and TRBJ1-2, with 8 bases identical to TRBD1. Germline values: CDR1 KGHDR, CDR2 SFDVKD. The CDR3 loop spans 14 amino acids. Germline trimming cut 5 bases from V and 5 bases from J; bases unmatched to any gene: 6. The CDR3 region is CATSALDRAYGYTF. For the CDR3, the DNA is TGTGCCACCAGTGCCCTGGACAGGGCTTATGGCTACACCTTC.